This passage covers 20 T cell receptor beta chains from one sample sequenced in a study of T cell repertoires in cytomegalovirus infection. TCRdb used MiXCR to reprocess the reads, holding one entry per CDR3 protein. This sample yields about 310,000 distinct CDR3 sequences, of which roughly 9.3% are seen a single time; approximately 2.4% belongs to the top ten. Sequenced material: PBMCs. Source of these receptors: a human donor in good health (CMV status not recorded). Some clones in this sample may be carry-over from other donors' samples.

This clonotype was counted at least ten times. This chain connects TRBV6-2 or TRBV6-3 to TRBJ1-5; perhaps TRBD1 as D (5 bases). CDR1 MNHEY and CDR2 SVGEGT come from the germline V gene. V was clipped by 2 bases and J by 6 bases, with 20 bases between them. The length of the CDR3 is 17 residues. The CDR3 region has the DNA TGTGCCAGCAGTTACCACGAACCGGGACGCGCAGGTCAGCCCCAGCATTTT. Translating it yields CASSYHEPGRAGQPQHF.

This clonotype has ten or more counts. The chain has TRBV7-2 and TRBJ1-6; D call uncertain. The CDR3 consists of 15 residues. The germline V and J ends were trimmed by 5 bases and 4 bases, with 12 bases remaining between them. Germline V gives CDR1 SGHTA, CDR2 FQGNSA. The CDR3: CASSLIERYNSPLHF. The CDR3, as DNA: TGTGCCAGCAGCCTTATCGAGAGATATAATTCACCCCTCCACTTT.

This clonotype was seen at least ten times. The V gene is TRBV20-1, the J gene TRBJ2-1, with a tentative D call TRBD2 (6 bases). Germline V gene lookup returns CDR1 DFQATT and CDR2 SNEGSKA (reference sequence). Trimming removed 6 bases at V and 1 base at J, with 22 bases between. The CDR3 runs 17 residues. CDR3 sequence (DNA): TGCAGTGCCCCGACAGCCCAGGCGGGGAGTTCCTACAATGAGCAGTTCTTC. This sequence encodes CSAPTAQAGSSYNEQFF.

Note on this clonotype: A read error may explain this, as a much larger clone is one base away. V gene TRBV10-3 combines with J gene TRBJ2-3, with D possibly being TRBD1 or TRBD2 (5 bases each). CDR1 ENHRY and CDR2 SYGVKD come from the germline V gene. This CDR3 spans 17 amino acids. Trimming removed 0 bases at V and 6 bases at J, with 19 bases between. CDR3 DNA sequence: TGTGCCATCAGTGAGTCCCTTGGGACGTACTGCAAGGATACGCAGTATTTT. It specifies CAISESLGTYCKDTQYF.

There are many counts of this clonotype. In DNA form, the CDR3 reads TGCAGTGCTAGCCCGACTAGCGGGGCGGCTGGAGATACGCAGTATTTT. Translated: CSASPTSGAAGDTQYF. This rearrangement joins TRBV20-1 to TRBJ2-3; TRBD2 agrees at 11 bases. CDR3 length: 16 residues. Germline-derived CDR1 and CDR2 are DFQATT and SNEGSKA (reference sequence). Germline trimming cut 3 bases from V and 5 bases from J; bases unmatched to any gene: 10.

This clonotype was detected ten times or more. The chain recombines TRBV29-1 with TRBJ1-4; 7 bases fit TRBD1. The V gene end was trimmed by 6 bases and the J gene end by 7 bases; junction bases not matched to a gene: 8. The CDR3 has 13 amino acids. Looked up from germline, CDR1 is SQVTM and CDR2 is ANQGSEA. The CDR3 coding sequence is TGCAGCGTGCCAGGGGGGGCAAGTGAAAAACTGTTTTTT. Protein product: CSVPGGASEKLFF. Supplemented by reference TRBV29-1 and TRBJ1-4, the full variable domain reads SAVISQKPSRDICQRGTSLTIQCQVDSQVTMMFWYRQQPGQSLTLIATANQGSEATYESGFVIDKFPISRPNLTFSTLTVSNMSPEDSSIYLCSVPGGASEKLFFGSGTQLSVL.

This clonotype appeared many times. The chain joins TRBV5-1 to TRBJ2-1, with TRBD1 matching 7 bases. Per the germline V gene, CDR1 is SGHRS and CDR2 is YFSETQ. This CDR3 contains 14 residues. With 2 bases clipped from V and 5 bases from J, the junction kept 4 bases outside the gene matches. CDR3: CASSFSGTDNEQFF. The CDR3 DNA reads TGCGCCAGCAGCTTTTCCGGGACAGACAATGAGCAGTTCTTC.

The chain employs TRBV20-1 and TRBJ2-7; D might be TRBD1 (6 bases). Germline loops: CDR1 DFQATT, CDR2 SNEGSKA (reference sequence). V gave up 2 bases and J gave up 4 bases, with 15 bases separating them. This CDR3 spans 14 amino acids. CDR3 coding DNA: TGCAGTGCTAGAATTGGGGGCAGTTTGTACGAGCAGTACTTC. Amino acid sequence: CSARIGGSLYEQYF.

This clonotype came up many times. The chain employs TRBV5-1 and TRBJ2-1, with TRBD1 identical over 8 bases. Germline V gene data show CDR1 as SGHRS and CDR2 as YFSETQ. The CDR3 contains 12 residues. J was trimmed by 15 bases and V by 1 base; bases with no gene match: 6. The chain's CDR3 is CASSLNRGVGFF. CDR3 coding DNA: TGCGCCAGCAGCTTGAACAGGGGGGTAGGGTTCTTC.

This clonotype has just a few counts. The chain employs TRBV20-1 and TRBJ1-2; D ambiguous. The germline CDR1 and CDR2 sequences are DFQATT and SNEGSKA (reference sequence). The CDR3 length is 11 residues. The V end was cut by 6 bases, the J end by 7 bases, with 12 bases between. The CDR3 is CSANPSGGYTF. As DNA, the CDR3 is TGCAGTGCAAACCCCTCCGGTGGCTACACCTTC.

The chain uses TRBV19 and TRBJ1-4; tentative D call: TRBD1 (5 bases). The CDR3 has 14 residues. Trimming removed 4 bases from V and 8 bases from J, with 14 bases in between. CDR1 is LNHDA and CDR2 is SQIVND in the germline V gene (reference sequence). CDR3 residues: CASSRGSRQEKLFF. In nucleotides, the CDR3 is TGTGCCAGTAGTAGGGGGAGTCGTCAAGAAAAACTGTTTTTT.

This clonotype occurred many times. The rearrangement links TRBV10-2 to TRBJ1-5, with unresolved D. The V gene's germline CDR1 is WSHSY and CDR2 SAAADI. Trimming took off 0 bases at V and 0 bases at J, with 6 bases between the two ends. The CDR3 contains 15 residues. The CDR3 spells CASSESPYSNQPQHF. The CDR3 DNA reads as TGCGCCAGCAGTGAGTCCCCTTATAGCAATCAGCCCCAGCATTTT.

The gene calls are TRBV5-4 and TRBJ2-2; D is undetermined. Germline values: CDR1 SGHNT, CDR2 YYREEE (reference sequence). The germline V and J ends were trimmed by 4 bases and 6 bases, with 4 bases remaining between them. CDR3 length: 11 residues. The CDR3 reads CASSKSGELFF. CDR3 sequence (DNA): TGTGCCAGCAGCAAATCCGGGGAGCTGTTTTTT.

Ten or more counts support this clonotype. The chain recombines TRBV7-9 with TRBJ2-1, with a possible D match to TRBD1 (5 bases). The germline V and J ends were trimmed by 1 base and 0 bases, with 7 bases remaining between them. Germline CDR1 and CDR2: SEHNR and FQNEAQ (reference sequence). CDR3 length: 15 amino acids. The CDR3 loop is CASSLEGNSYNEQFF. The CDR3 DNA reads TGTGCCAGCAGCTTAGAGGGGAACTCCTACAATGAGCAGTTCTTC.

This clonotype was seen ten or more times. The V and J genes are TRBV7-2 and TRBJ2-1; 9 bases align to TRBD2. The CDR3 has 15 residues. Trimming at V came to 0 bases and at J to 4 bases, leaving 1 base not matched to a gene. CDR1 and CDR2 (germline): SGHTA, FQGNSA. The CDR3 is CASSLASGGYNEQFF. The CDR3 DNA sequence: TGTGCCAGCAGCTTAGCTAGCGGGGGATACAATGAGCAGTTCTTC.

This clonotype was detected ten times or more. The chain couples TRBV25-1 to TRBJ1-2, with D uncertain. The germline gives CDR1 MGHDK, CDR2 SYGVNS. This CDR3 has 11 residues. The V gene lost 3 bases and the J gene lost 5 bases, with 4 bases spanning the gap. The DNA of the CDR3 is TGTGCCAGCAGTGACCTTTATGGCTACACCTTC. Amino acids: CASSDLYGYTF.

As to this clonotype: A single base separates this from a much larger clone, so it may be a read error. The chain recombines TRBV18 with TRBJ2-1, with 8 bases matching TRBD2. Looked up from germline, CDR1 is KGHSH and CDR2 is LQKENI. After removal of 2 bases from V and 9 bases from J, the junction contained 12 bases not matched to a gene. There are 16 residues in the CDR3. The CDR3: CASSPTGRGERSEQFF. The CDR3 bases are TGTGCCAGCTCACCAACGGGGCGGGGGGAAAGAAGTGAGCAGTTCTTC.

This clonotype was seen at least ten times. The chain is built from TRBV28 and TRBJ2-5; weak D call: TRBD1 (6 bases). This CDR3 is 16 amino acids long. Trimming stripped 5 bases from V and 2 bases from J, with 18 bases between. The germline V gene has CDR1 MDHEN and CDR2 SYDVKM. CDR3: CASSPLGGQGQETQYF. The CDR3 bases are TGTGCCAGCAGTCCCCTAGGGGGACAAGGACAAGAGACCCAGTACTTC.

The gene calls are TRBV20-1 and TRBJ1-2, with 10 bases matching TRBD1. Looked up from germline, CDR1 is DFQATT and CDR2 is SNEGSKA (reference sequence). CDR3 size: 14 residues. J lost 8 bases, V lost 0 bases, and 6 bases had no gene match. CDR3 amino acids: CSARERQGARGYTF. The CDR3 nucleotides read TGCAGTGCTAGAGAGAGACAGGGGGCGAGGGGCTACACCTTC.

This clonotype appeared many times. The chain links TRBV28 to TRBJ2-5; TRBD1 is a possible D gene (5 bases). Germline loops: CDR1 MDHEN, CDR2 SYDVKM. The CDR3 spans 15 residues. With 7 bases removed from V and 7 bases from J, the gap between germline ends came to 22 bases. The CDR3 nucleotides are TGTGCCAGCACCACAATCTCCCGGGTTGGGGCGACCCAGTACTTC. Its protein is CASTTISRVGATQYF.